This T cell receptor (beta chain) was identified during a study of T cell responses to AZD1222 COVID-19 vaccine. Assay: immunoSEQ multiplex PCR; the TCRdb copy retains only in-frame clones and omits some. The table includes approximately 140,000 clones, about 95% detected once. This CDR3 has 12 amino acids. The V gene's germline CDR1 is LNHNV and CDR2 YYDKDF (reference sequence). The V and J ends lost 3 bases and 5 bases respectively, with 7 bases between them. The sequence was collected from an adult in good health. This chain links TRBV15 with TRBJ2-5; possible D gene TRBD2, 5 bases. The sequencing here drew on peripheral blood, taken on day 0 of AZD1222 vaccination. The CDR3: CATSRQRETQYF. The CDR3 bases are TGTGCCACCAGCAGGCAGCGGGAGACCCAGTACTTC.